Listed here are 3 T cell receptor beta chains from one sample, sequenced in a study of blood T cell repertoires in COVID-19 (dated by TCRdb to about 2020). The library was produced with the immunoSEQ multiplex PCR assay. TCRdb took over this immuneACCESS table, retaining in-frame rearrangements with V and J assigned. Such tables are incomplete; in checked studies, under half of the missing clones stem from an unresolved V gene, and the remainder is unexplained. This sample lists fewer than 200,000 clones; around 82% were detected once. The ten top clones hold roughly 1.2% of the sample. Sequencing was done on a sample of peripheral blood. These receptors originate from a man in his fifties or sixties who had recovered from COVID-19.

The chain employs TRBV6-5 and TRBJ1-1, with TRBD1 identical over 9 bases. Germline assignment: CDR1 MNHEY and CDR2 SVGAGI. The V segment lost 7 bases and the J segment 3 bases; nucleotides outside the gene matches: 6. This CDR3 has 14 amino acids. The CDR3 region has the DNA TGTGCCAGCATTTCGGACAGGGGAGACACTGAAGCTTTCTTT. This sequence encodes CASISDRGDTEAFF.

The V gene is TRBV19, the J gene TRBJ1-6; D is ambiguous. The CDR3 runs to 16 residues. The V end lost 6 bases, the J end lost 0 bases, and 12 bases lay between the germline ends. The germline gives CDR1 LNHDA, CDR2 SQIVND (reference sequence). In DNA form, the CDR3 reads TGTGCCAGTAGCACCGGGATAGGCTCCTATAATTCACCCCTCCACTTT. Translating it yields CASSTGIGSYNSPLHF.

This clone appeared a single time. This chain links TRBV29-1 with TRBJ1-5, with D maybe TRBD1 (6 bases). The CDR3 is made up of 14 amino acids. The germline V gene has CDR1 SQVTM and CDR2 ANQGSEA. Trimming removed 8 bases from V and 3 bases from J, with 17 bases in between. The DNA for the CDR3 is TGCAGCTATAGCGTAGGGGACACCAATCAGCCCCAGCATTTT. This sequence encodes CSYSVGDTNQPQHF.